Listed here are 24 T cell receptor beta chains from one sample, sequenced in a study of shared clonotypes between healthy human individuals. Positive CCR7 selection of CD45RO-negative cells yielded the naive CD8 cells, and terminally differentiated effector memory CD45RA+ cells were excluded. Repertoires were generated with immunoSEQ multiplex PCR, while TCRdb's copy carries only in-frame clones and drops some. This table holds roughly 2,000,000 clones, about 93% found once. Sequenced input: naive CD8+ T cells from PBMCs. These receptors were obtained from a young man in good health. Some clones in this sample may be carry-over from other donors' samples.

The chain couples TRBV5-1 to TRBJ2-7; 8 positions match TRBD1. The CDR3 has 15 residues. J gave up 2 bases and V 0 bases, and 4 bases lay outside the gene matches. Germline CDR1 reads SGHRS; CDR2 reads YFSETQ. In DNA form, the CDR3 reads TGCGCCAGCAGCTTGGTAGACAGGGGAGCCTACGAGCAGTACTTC. Its translation is CASSLVDRGAYEQYF.

V gene TRBV28 combines with J gene TRBJ1-2; 8 nucleotides agree with TRBD1. The CDR3 extends over 16 amino acids. V lost 5 bases and J lost 4; bases outside the gene matches: 12. Germline V gene sequence: CDR1 MDHEN, CDR2 SYDVKM. In nucleotides, the CDR3 is TGTGCCAGCAGTCTACTTGCCAGGGGGCGCGGCTATGGCTACACCTTC. This encodes CASSLLARGRGYGYTF.

The chain couples TRBV5-3 to TRBJ2-5, with 9 bases that match TRBD2. TRBV5-3 is classed as an ORF, of uncertain function. Germline trimming cut 4 bases from V and 3 bases from J; bases unmatched to any gene: 7. CDR3 size: 15 residues. The CDR3 loop is CARSGPVAGEETQYF. The CDR3 DNA is TGTGCCAGAAGCGGCCCGGTAGCGGGAGAAGAGACCCAGTACTTC.

The V call is TRBV2, the J call TRBJ2-7; 11 positions agree with TRBD1. Per the germline V gene, CDR1 is SNHLY and CDR2 is FYNNEI. The CDR3 loop spans 12 amino acids. Trimming cost V 10 bases and J 3 bases; bases outside gene matches: 2. The CDR3 reads CATGQGVYEQYF. CDR3 sequence (DNA): TGTGCCACGGGACAGGGGGTCTACGAGCAGTACTTC.

The CDR3 spells CASSSGVAGGPFAQYF. The CDR3 DNA follows: TGTGCCAGCAGTTCTGGGGTAGCGGGAGGGCCTTTTGCGCAGTATTTT. The chain uses TRBV6-6 and TRBJ2-3; 11 bases match TRBD2. This CDR3 comprises 16 residues. V was pared by 4 bases and J by 10 bases, with 13 bases of the junction left unmatched. Germline lookup yields CDR1 MNHNY and CDR2 SVGAGI (reference sequence).

The V gene is TRBV9, the J gene TRBJ1-2, with D possibly matching TRBD1 (6 bases). Germline lookup yields CDR1 SGDLS and CDR2 YYNGEE. The CDR3 has 16 residues. V lost 2 bases and J lost 3, with 17 bases in between. CDR3 amino acids: CASSVQTTGRDYGYTF. The CDR3, as DNA: TGTGCCAGCAGCGTCCAGACAACAGGGAGGGACTATGGCTACACCTTC. Based on the CDR3 plus reference TRBV9 and TRBJ1-2, the full variable domain is DSGVTQTPKHLITATGQRVTLRCSPRSGDLSVYWYQQSLDQGLQFLIQYYNGEERAKGNILERFSAQQFPDLHSELNLSSLELGDSALYFCASSVQTTGRDYGYTFGSGTRLTVV.

This rearrangement joins TRBV10-2 to TRBJ1-1; TRBD1 is a possible D gene (5 bases). The CDR3 totals 12 residues. From germline, CDR1 is WSHSY and CDR2 SAAADI. V lost 6 bases and J 6 bases, leaving 11 bases between the germline ends. CDR3 loop: CASRQRGSEAFF. DNA for the CDR3: TGCGCCAGCAGACAAAGGGGATCTGAAGCTTTCTTT.

V is TRBV27 and J is TRBJ1-1; a weak D match, TRBD1 (5 bases). Per germline, CDR1 MNHEY and CDR2 SMNVEV (reference sequence). V was pared by 5 bases and J by 2 bases, with 9 bases between. The CDR3 spans 13 residues. The CDR3 loop reads CASSTGINTEAFF. CDR3 sequence (DNA): TGTGCCAGCAGTACAGGTATTAACACTGAAGCTTTCTTT.

The chain couples TRBV11-2 to TRBJ2-2; D is uncertain. CDR3 size: 17 residues. V lost 0 bases and J lost 0, with 11 bases in between. Per germline, CDR1 SGHAT and CDR2 FQNNGV. The CDR3 DNA follows: TGTGCCAGCAGCTTAGAAAGGGTCTCAGCGAACACCGGGGAGCTGTTTTTT. This encodes CASSLERVSANTGELFF.

This clone showed up just once. The CDR3: CASSTLNTEAFF. The CDR3 nucleotides read TGTGCCAGCAGTACACTGAACACTGAAGCTTTCTTT. The chain links TRBV6-5 to TRBJ1-1; D is unresolved. Between the trimmed V and J ends, which lost 5 bases and 0 bases, there was a span of 4 bases. The CDR3 has 12 amino acids. The V gene's germline CDR1 is MNHEY and CDR2 SVGAGI.

The V and J genes are TRBV5-1 and TRBJ2-1; 8 positions match TRBD2. This CDR3 has 15 amino acids. J lost 5 bases, V lost 4 bases, and 8 bases had no gene match. CDR1 and CDR2 from the germline V gene are SGHRS and YFSETQ. CDR3 protein: CASSPGLGEHNEQFF. The CDR3 nucleotides read TGCGCCAGCAGCCCGGGACTAGGGGAGCACAATGAGCAGTTCTTC.

V gene TRBV7-6 combines with J gene TRBJ2-7, with 11 bases identical to TRBD2. The CDR3 covers 17 residues. Trimming at V came to 3 bases and at J to 3 bases, leaving 10 bases not matched to a gene. Germline assignment: CDR1 SGHVS and CDR2 FNYEAQ. The CDR3 coding sequence is TGTGCCAGCAGCTTTAAAAATGGGACTAGCGGTAACTACGAGCAGTACTTC. This sequence encodes CASSFKNGTSGNYEQYF.

This clone was detected only once. In the same sample, other DNA sequences code for this CDR3. The chain carries TRBV19 and TRBJ1-2, with D unresolved. There are 13 residues in the CDR3. Germline assignment: CDR1 LNHDA and CDR2 SQIVND (reference sequence). Trimming removed 4 bases at V and 1 base at J, with 7 bases between. For the CDR3, the DNA is TGTGCCAGTAGTAACGCGAATAACTATGGCTACACCTTC. Translated: CASSNANNYGYTF. Based on the CDR3 plus reference TRBV19 and TRBJ1-2, the full variable domain is DGGITQSPKYLFRKEGQNVTLSCEQNLNHDAMYWYRQDPGQGLRLIYYSQIVNDFQKGDIAEGYSVSREKKESFPLTVTSAQKNPTAFYLCASSNANNYGYTFGSGTRLTVV.

The chain links TRBV13 to TRBJ2-7, with 7 positions matching TRBD2. J gave up 3 bases and V 5 bases, and 4 bases lay outside the gene matches. There are 13 residues in the CDR3. Germline V CDR1 and CDR2: PRHDT, FYEKMQ (reference sequence). In DNA form, the CDR3 reads TGTGCCAGCAGCCAAGGGACTAACTACGAGCAGTACTTC. This sequence encodes CASSQGTNYEQYF.

The V and J genes are TRBV5-4 and TRBJ2-3, with 12 bases identical to TRBD1. CDR3 size: 18 residues. With V trimmed by 4 bases and J by 1 base, 10 bases remained unmatched. Germline V CDR1 and CDR2: SGHNT, YYREEE (reference sequence). This chain's CDR3 is CASSDPGQGALGTDTQYF. The CDR3 DNA reads as TGTGCCAGCAGCGATCCGGGACAGGGGGCTTTGGGCACAGATACGCAGTATTTT.

This clone turned up a few times. The V and J genes are TRBV27 and TRBJ1-5; D may be TRBD1 (6 bases). The V end was cut by 0 bases, the J end by 0 bases, with 9 bases between. The length of the CDR3 is 16 residues. Per the germline V gene, CDR1 is MNHEY and CDR2 is SMNVEV (reference sequence). In DNA, the CDR3 is TGTGCCAGCAGTTTATCGGGGGACATTAGCAATCAGCCCCAGCATTTT. It yields the protein CASSLSGDISNQPQHF.

This chain links TRBV5-1 with TRBJ2-1; 9 positions match TRBD1. Looked up from germline, CDR1 is SGHRS and CDR2 is YFSETQ. J gave up 2 bases and V 4 bases, and 10 bases lay outside the gene matches. The CDR3 totals 17 residues. CDR3 loop: CASSPGTGRFAYNEQFF. The CDR3 region has the DNA TGCGCCAGCAGCCCCGGGACAGGGAGATTCGCCTACAATGAGCAGTTCTTC.

The chain recombines TRBV27 with TRBJ1-1; weak D call: TRBD1 (5 bases). This CDR3 is 13 amino acids long. V was cut by 5 bases and J by 6 bases, with 13 bases left in between. Germline V gene lookup returns CDR1 MNHEY and CDR2 SMNVEV (reference sequence). The CDR3 is CASSLRDPPEAFF. DNA for the CDR3: TGTGCCAGCAGTCTCCGGGACCCCCCTGAAGCTTTCTTT.

The chain joins TRBV27 to TRBJ2-7; TRBD2 matches at 10 bases. Per germline, CDR1 MNHEY and CDR2 SMNVEV (reference sequence). The V and J ends lost 6 bases and 9 bases, in that order; junction bases with no gene match: 14. The CDR3 covers 15 residues. The CDR3 nucleotides are TGTGCCAGCAGGGTTAGGATAAACCGGACTAGCGGGCAGTACTTC. Amino acids: CASRVRINRTSGQYF.

This chain uses TRBV7-9 with TRBJ2-7, with TRBD1 identical over 9 bases. After removal of 5 bases from V and 3 bases from J, the junction contained 5 bases not matched to a gene. This CDR3 comprises 14 residues. Germline CDR1 is SEHNR and CDR2 is FQNEAQ (reference sequence). The CDR3 coding sequence is TGTGCCAGCAGCCCCCGACAGGGGGACTACGAGCAGTACTTC. Translated, it gives CASSPRQGDYEQYF.

The genes are TRBV5-6 and TRBJ2-5; TRBD2 agrees at 9 bases. From germline, CDR1 is SGHDT and CDR2 YYEEEE. The CDR3 consists of 16 residues. The V and J ends lost 1 base and 5 bases, in that order; junction bases with no gene match: 9. The CDR3 loop reads CASSLIVAGGPETQYF. The CDR3 nucleotides read TGTGCCAGCAGCTTGATTGTGGCGGGAGGGCCCGAGACCCAGTACTTC.

The J gene is TRBJ1-2, the V gene TRBV11-1; TRBD1 is a possible D gene (6 bases). CDR3 length: 17 amino acids. Germline CDR1 is SGHAT and CDR2 is FQDESV (reference sequence). The V end was cut by 5 bases, the J end by 4 bases, with 23 bases between. CDR3 DNA sequence: TGTGCCAGCAGCCCAGGGGAATCGTCAGGGCGATTCTATGGCTACACCTTC. Translation: CASSPGESSGRFYGYTF.

In this sample, this clone turned up once. The chain couples TRBV4-3 to TRBJ2-1; 10 bases agree with TRBD2. The CDR3 covers 15 residues. The trim removed 4 bases at V and 3 bases at J, leaving 3 bases unmatched. Germline-derived CDR1 and CDR2 are LGHNA and YSLEER. The CDR3 sequence is CASSLLAGDYNEQFF. CDR3 DNA: TGCGCCAGCAGCCTCCTAGCGGGAGACTACAATGAGCAGTTCTTC.

The genes are TRBV19 and TRBJ1-2; possibly TRBD1 for D (6 bases). V lost 8 bases, J lost 1 base, and 11 bases lay in between. CDR1 and CDR2 (germline): LNHDA, SQIVND (reference sequence). The CDR3 covers 13 residues. Here the CDR3 reads CASSRDNNYGYTF. The CDR3 coding sequence is TGTGCCAGTTCCCGGGACAATAACTATGGCTACACCTTC.